Listed below are T cell receptor beta chains from one sample, sequenced in a study of regulatory T cells in long-lasting Graves disease. MiXCR, run by TCRdb on the multiplex PCR reads, gives a single entry per CDR3 protein. The repertoire consists of 350,000 to 450,000 distinct CDR3 sequences, with roughly 15% occurring once and the leading ten covering roughly 7.7%. A further study also used this sample, focusing on T cells in Graves' hyperthyroidism and ophthalmopathy.

The sequencing here drew on peripheral blood mononuclear cells (PBMCs), taken at new diagnosis, from a patient treated with antithyroid drugs. Receptor source: a middle-aged woman with Graves disease. CDR3s include the opening cysteine and the closing phenylalanine or tryptophan. D genes are given only for firm matches. Rows may omit the clone size; those that give it use once, few, many or a size class.

17	TRBV14	TRBJ2-3	NA	TRBD2	CASSQGIWREFTDTQYF	TGTGCCAGCAGCCAAGGAATTTGGCGGGAGTTCACAGATACGCAGTATTTT
16	TRBV19	TRBJ1-5	NA	TRBD1	CASSTPGRGRNQPQHF	TGTGCCAGTAGTACCCCGGGCAGGGGGCGAAATCAGCCCCAGCATTTT
15	TRBV11-2	TRBJ2-5	NA	TRBD1	CASSSGQGEQETQYF	TGTGCCAGCAGTTCCGGACAGGGGGAACAAGAGACCCAGTACTTC
16	TRBV3-1	TRBJ1-4	few	NA	CASSHSDAFVNEKLFF	TGTGCCAGCAGCCACTCCGACGCGTTCGTTAATGAAAAACTGTTTTTT
13	TRBV19	TRBJ1-1	many	NA	CASSIRGNTEAFF	TGTGCCAGTAGTATCCGAGGGAACACTGAAGCTTTCTTT
19	TRBV20-1	TRBJ2-1	few	TRBD2	CSASDLGSGRTRSYNEQFF	TGCAGTGCTAGTGATTTGGGAAGCGGGAGAACGAGGTCCTACAATGAGCAGTTCTTC
18	TRBV4-1	TRBJ2-2	few	TRBD2	CASSPGGLAGENTGELFF	TGCGCCAGCAGCCCCGGCGGGCTAGCGGGAGAGAACACCGGGGAGCTGTTTTTT
17	TRBV28	TRBJ2-3	many	TRBD2	CASSLYWMGTSGSTQYF	TGTGCCAGCAGTTTATATTGGATGGGGACTAGCGGGAGTACGCAGTATTTT
15	TRBV10-1	TRBJ2-2	many	TRBD1	CASSDRDRGLGELFF	TGCGCCAGCAGTGATCGGGACAGGGGGCTCGGGGAGCTGTTTTTT
16	TRBV3-1	TRBJ2-7	NA	NA	CASSQDTGLIESGQYF	TGTGCCAGCAGCCAAGATACAGGTTTAATCGAATCCGGGCAGTACTTC
15	TRBV24-1	TRBJ1-4	many	TRBD1	CATSASGTGNEKLFF	TGTGCCACCAGTGCCTCCGGGACAGGGAATGAAAAACTGTTTTTT
17	TRBV7-9	TRBJ2-1	few	NA	CASSLRPLTWSYNEQFF	TGTGCCAGCAGCTTAAGACCACTTACCTGGTCCTACAATGAGCAGTTCTTC
15	TRBV2	TRBJ2-1	many	TRBD2	CASSPSSGSHNEQFF	TGTGCCAGCAGCCCTTCTAGCGGGAGCCACAATGAGCAGTTCTTC
13	TRBV18	TRBJ2-1	many	NA	CASSRLGGGEQFF	TGTGCCAGCTCACGTCTCGGAGGCGGGGAGCAGTTCTTC
14	TRBV9	TRBJ2-5	NA	NA	CASSVGHYQETQYF	TGTGCCAGCAGCGTAGGGCACTACCAAGAGACCCAGTACTTC
16	TRBV4-3	TRBJ2-1	many	NA	CASSQGDSYSYNEQFF	TGCGCCAGCAGCCAAGGAGACAGCTACTCCTACAATGAGCAGTTCTTC
13	TRBV7-9	TRBJ1-5	few	NA	CASSPDINQPQHF	TGTGCCAGCAGCCCGGACATCAATCAGCCCCAGCATTTT
15	TRBV2	TRBJ1-1	many	TRBD1	CASMRDRVGNTEAFF	TGTGCCAGCATGAGGGACAGGGTAGGGAACACTGAAGCTTTCTTT
11	TRBV10-3	TRBJ2-1	NA	NA	CAISEYGEQFF	TGTGCCATCAGTGAGTATGGTGAGCAGTTCTTC
12	TRBV15	TRBJ2-1	NA	TRBD2	CATSSGRTRTFF	TGTGCCACCAGCAGTGGTAGGACTAGGACGTTCTTC
15	TRBV18	TRBJ1-2	few	NA	CASSPPHRVFYGYTF	TGTGCCAGCTCACCACCTCACAGGGTCTTCTATGGCTACACCTTC
11	TRBV20-1	TRBJ2-1	many	NA	CSARDSEEQFF	TGCAGTGCTAGAGATAGTGAGGAGCAGTTCTTC
13	TRBV12-3/TRBV12-4	TRBJ2-1	many	NA	CASSPSRDNEQFF	TGTGCCAGCAGCCCAAGTAGGGACAATGAGCAGTTCTTC
12	TRBV6-1	TRBJ2-7	many	TRBD1	CASADRAHEQYF	TGTGCCAGCGCGGACAGGGCCCACGAGCAGTACTTC
15	TRBV12-3/TRBV12-4	TRBJ1-6	many	TRBD1	CASSGTGLTRAPLHF	TGTGCCAGCAGTGGGACAGGACTTACTAGAGCACCCCTCCACTTT
18	TRBV11-2	TRBJ2-7	many	NA	CASSLDLSLLGYSYEQYF	TGTGCCAGCAGCTTAGATCTTTCTCTATTGGGGTATTCCTACGAGCAGTACTTC
20	TRBV3-1	TRBJ1-6	NA	TRBD1	CASSQTSGTGQFQGNSPLHF	TGTGCCAGCAGCCAAACCTCCGGGACAGGCCAGTTTCAGGGTAATTCACCCCTCCACTTT
16	TRBV18	TRBJ1-6	many	TRBD1	CASSPDGTGGNSPLHF	TGTGCCAGCTCACCAGACGGGACAGGGGGGAATTCACCCCTCCACTTT
15	TRBV18	TRBJ1-4	many	NA	CASSGTVATNEKLFF	TGTGCCAGCTCCGGGACGGTTGCAACTAATGAAAAACTGTTTTTT
12	TRBV28	TRBJ1-1	many	NA	CASNPRATEAFF	TGTGCCAGCAACCCGAGGGCCACTGAAGCTTTCTTT
14	TRBV2	TRBJ1-1	many	NA	CASSEGLGGTEAFF	TGTGCCAGCAGTGAAGGTCTTGGTGGCACTGAAGCTTTCTTT
19	TRBV24-1	TRBJ2-5	many	TRBD2	CATSDPGLAGVGNPETQYF	TGTGCCACCAGTGATCCTGGACTAGCGGGAGTTGGGAACCCGGAGACCCAGTACTTC
16	TRBV13	TRBJ2-7	few	TRBD2	CASSLGLAGAMSEQYF	TGTGCCAGCAGCTTAGGGCTAGCGGGAGCAATGTCCGAGCAGTACTTC
15	TRBV6-1	TRBJ2-7	NA	TRBD1	CASSEEFGTGGPQYF	TGTGCCAGCAGTGAAGAATTTGGGACAGGGGGCCCTCAGTACTTC
14	TRBV6-1	TRBJ2-7	many	NA	CASSRDSSSYEQYF	TGTGCCAGCAGTCGAGACTCGAGCTCCTACGAGCAGTACTTC
17	TRBV5-6	TRBJ2-3	many	NA	CASSSLPGWGATDTQYF	TGTGCCAGCAGCTCGCTCCCAGGGTGGGGGGCCACAGATACGCAGTATTTT
17	TRBV28	TRBJ2-6	many	NA	CASTLPLGAGGANVLTF	TGTGCCAGCACCCTGCCCCTGGGAGCTGGGGGGGCCAACGTCCTGACTTTC
13	TRBV29-1	TRBJ1-4	NA	TRBD1	CSVRTGGVEKLFF	TGCAGCGTTCGAACAGGGGGCGTTGAAAAACTGTTTTTT
14	TRBV5-1	TRBJ1-4	NA	NA	CASSLGTNNEKLFF	TGCGCCAGCAGCCTCGGGACTAATAATGAAAAACTGTTTTTT
17	TRBV24-1	TRBJ1-4	many	NA	CATSDSRDYATNEKLFF	TGTGCCACCAGTGACAGTCGCGACTATGCAACTAATGAAAAACTGTTTTTT
15	TRBV9	TRBJ2-1	many	NA	CASSVAPRGYNEQFF	TGTGCCAGCAGCGTAGCTCCGCGGGGCTACAATGAGCAGTTCTTC
14	TRBV12-3/TRBV12-4	TRBJ1-3	NA	NA	CASSQTAVGGTIYF	TGTGCCAGCAGCCAGACGGCGGTCGGTGGCACCATATATTTT
14	TRBV6-2/TRBV6-3	TRBJ2-7	NA	TRBD1	CASKRDSQDYEQYF	TGTGCCAGCAAACGGGACAGCCAAGATTACGAGCAGTACTTC
18	TRBV7-9	TRBJ2-7	few	NA	CASSQVRLSGRSSYEQYF	TGTGCCAGCAGCCAAGTGAGATTGTCGGGACGGAGCTCCTACGAGCAGTACTTC
16	TRBV28	TRBJ2-1	NA	TRBD2	CASSLEGGGAYNEQFF	TGTGCCAGCAGTTTAGAGGGCGGGGGGGCCTACAATGAGCAGTTCTTC
16	TRBV2	TRBJ2-7	many	TRBD2	CASSYNPGTSGNEQYF	TGTGCCAGCAGTTATAACCCCGGGACTAGCGGTAACGAGCAGTACTTC
14	TRBV9	TRBJ2-7	many	NA	CASSVGHLSYEQYF	TGTGCCAGCAGCGTAGGACACCTCTCCTACGAGCAGTACTTC
15	TRBV6-2/TRBV6-3	TRBJ2-7	few	TRBD2	CASSPTSGSFYEQYF	TGTGCCAGCAGTCCGACTAGCGGGAGTTTCTACGAGCAGTACTTC
13	TRBV27	TRBJ2-3	NA	TRBD2	CASSPQGRVPQYF	TGTGCCAGCAGCCCCCAAGGGAGGGTACCGCAGTATTTT
13	TRBV6-2/TRBV6-3	TRBJ2-7	many	NA	CASRPGTVGEQYF	TGTGCCAGCCGCCCCGGGACTGTCGGCGAGCAGTACTTC
19	TRBV27	TRBJ2-1	many	TRBD1	CASRPSGTGWGASYNEQFF	TGTGCCAGCAGACCGTCCGGGACAGGGTGGGGGGCCTCCTACAATGAGCAGTTCTTC
13	TRBV14	TRBJ2-7	many	NA	CASSQGGFYEQYF	TGTGCCAGCAGCCAAGGGGGCTTCTACGAGCAGTACTTC
14	TRBV29-1	TRBJ1-1	many	NA	CSVEKGGMNTEAFF	TGCAGCGTTGAAAAAGGGGGGATGAACACTGAAGCTTTCTTT
15	TRBV4-1	TRBJ2-7	few	TRBD1	CASSPPRTGDGEQYF	TGCGCCAGCAGCCCCCCTCGGACAGGGGACGGTGAGCAGTACTTC